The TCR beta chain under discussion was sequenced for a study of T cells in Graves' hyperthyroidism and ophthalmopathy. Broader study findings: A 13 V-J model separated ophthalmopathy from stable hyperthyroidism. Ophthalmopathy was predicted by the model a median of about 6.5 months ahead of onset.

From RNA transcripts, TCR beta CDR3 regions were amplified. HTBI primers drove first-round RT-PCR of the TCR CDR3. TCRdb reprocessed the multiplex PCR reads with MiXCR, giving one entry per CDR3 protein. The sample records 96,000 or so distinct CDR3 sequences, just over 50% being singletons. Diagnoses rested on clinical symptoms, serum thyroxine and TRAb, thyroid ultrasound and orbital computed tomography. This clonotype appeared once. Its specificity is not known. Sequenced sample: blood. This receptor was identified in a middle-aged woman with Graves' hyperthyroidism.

CDR3 amino acids: CASSATGGRSPLHF. CDR3 DNA: TGTGCCAGCAGTGCTACAGGGGGAAGATCACCCCTCCACTTT. The V call is TRBV27, the J call TRBJ1-6, with 8 bases aligning to TRBD1. Germline V CDR1 and CDR2: MNHEY, SMNVEV (reference sequence). After removal of 5 bases from V and 10 bases from J, the junction contained 7 bases not matched to a gene. There are 14 residues in the CDR3.